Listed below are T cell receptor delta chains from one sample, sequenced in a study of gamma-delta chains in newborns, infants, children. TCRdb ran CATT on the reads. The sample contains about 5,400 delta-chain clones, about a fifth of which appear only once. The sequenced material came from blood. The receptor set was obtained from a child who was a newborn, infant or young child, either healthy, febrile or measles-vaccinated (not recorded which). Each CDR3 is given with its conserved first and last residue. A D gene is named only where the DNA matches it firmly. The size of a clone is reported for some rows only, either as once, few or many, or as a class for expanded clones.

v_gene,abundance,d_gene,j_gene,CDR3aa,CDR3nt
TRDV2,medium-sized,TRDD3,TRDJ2,CACDKLGDVLTAQLFF,TGTGCCTGTGACAAGCTGGGGGACGTTTTGACAGCACAACTCTTCTTT
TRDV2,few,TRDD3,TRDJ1,CACDSLGDRSISDKLIF,TGTGCCTGCGACTCACTGGGGGATCGAAGTATTTCCGATAAACTCATCTTT
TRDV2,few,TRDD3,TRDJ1,CACDSVGDRGKTDKLIF,TGTGCCTGTGACTCCGTGGGGGATAGAGGGAAAACCGATAAACTCATCTTT
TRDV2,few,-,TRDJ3,CACDGITWDTRQMFF,TGTGCCTGTGACGGGATCACCTGGGACACCCGACAGATGTTTTTC
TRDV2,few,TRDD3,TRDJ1,CACDQIHLQVLGDTDTDKLIF,TGTGCCTGTGACCAAATACATCTTCAAGTACTGGGGGATACGGACACCGATAAACTCATCTTT
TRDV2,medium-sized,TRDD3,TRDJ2,CACELGEALTAQLFF,TGTGCCTGTGAACTGGGGGAGGCTTTGACAGCACAACTCTTCTTT
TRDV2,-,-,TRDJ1,CACDLLGVGTDKLIF,TGTGCCTGTGACCTACTGGGAGTGGGAACCGATAAACTCATCTTT
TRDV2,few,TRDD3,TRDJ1,CACDTLGGTDKLIF,TGTGCCTGTGACACCCTGGGGGGGACCGATAAACTCATCTTT
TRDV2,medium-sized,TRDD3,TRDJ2,CACDKLGDRSAQLFF,TGTGCCTGTGACAAACTGGGGGATAGATCGGCACAACTCTTCTTT
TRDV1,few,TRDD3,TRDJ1,CALGELVTISYRGDTGADKLIF,TGTGCTCTTGGAGAACTGGTCACGATTTCCTATCGCGGGGATACGGGAGCTGATAAACTCATCTTT
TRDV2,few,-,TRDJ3,CACDPTGSSWDTRQMFF,TGTGCCTGTGACCCTACTGGGAGCTCCTGGGACACCCGACAGATGTTTTTC
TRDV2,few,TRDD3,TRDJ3,CACDTGGFSSWDTRQMFF,TGTGCCTGTGACACTGGGGGATTTTCGTCCTGGGACACCCGACAGATGTTTTTC
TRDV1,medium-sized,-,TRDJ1,CALGDIPQEGGYPPYTDKLIF,TGTGCTCTTGGGGACATCCCCCAGGAGGGGGGTTACCCTCCTTACACCGATAAACTCATCTTT
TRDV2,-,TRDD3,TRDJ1,CARDTVELGDTPKYTDKLIF,TGTGCCCGTGACACCGTTGAACTGGGGGATACACCCAAGTACACCGATAAACTCATCTTT
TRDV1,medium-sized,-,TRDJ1,CALGEPPPARDNADKLIF,TGTGCTCTTGGGGAACCACCTCCGGCCAGAGACAATGCCGATAAACTCATCTTT
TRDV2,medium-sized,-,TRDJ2,CACDPIGGTAQLFF,TGTGCCTGTGACCCGATTGGGGGGACAGCACAACTCTTCTTT
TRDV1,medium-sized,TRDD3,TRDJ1,CALGDFLRTEPVLGDSKLIF,TGTGCTCTTGGGGACTTCCTACGGACTGAACCTGTACTGGGGGATAGTAAACTCATCTTT
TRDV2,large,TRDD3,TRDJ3,CACDTAGGYWDTRQMFF,TGTGCCTGTGACACCGCTGGGGGATACTGGGACACCCGACAGATGTTTTTC
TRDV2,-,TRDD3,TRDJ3,CACDHTGGYGSSWDTRQMFF,TGTGCCTGTGATCATACTGGGGGATACGGGAGCTCCTGGGACACCCGACAGATGTTTTTC
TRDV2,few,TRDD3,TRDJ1,CACDTVLGDTRTDKLIF,TGTGCCTGTGACACTGTACTGGGGGACACACGGACCGATAAACTCATCTTT
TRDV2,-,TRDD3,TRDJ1,CACDTLGDKYTDKLIF,TGTGCCTGTGACACACTGGGGGATAAGTACACCGATAAACTCATCTTT
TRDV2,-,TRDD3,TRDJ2,CACDTVGDASLTAQLFF,TGTGCCTGTGACACCGTGGGGGATGCCTCGTTGACAGCACAACTCTTCTTT
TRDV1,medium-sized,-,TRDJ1,CALGEPITGRRSRTDKLIF,TGTGCTCTTGGGGAGCCTATTACGGGAAGAAGGTCGCGCACCGATAAACTCATCTTT
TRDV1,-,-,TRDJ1,CALGSSPGDTQLGELIF,TGTGCTCTTGGTAGCTCCCCGGGGGACACGCAGCTCGGGGAACTCATCTTC